The 6 T cell receptor beta chains below all came from one sample that was sequenced in a study of shared clonotypes between healthy human individuals. Clones were sequenced by immunoSEQ multiplex PCR, and TCRdb holds only the in-frame ones, with some missing. The repertoire has under 600,000 clones, 95% to 97% of them found once; the top ten carry 0.064%. Material for sequencing was naive CD4+ T cells sorted from blood. Subset specified: CD45RA+ positively selected. The source is a woman in her 30s in good health.

This chain joins TRBV18 and TRBJ1-5; TRBD1 matches 8 bases. The CDR3 consists of 15 residues. CDR1 and CDR2 (germline): KGHSH, LQKENI. J gave up 8 bases and V 2 bases, and 8 bases lay outside the gene matches. Here the CDR3 DNA reads TGTGCCAGCTCACCATTTAGACAGGGGATAGAGCCCCAGCATTTT. The encoded protein is CASSPFRQGIEPQHF.

V is TRBV6-6 and J is TRBJ1-2; D is undetermined. V lost 2 bases, J lost 8 bases, and 15 bases lay in between. The CDR3 has 14 amino acids. Germline loops: CDR1 MNHNY, CDR2 SVGAGI (reference sequence). This chain's CDR3 is CASSYPGNLRGYTF. The CDR3 DNA is TGTGCCAGCAGTTACCCCGGGAACCTCCGGGGCTACACCTTC.

V gene TRBV7-8 combines with J gene TRBJ1-5; 8 bases map to TRBD1. Losses at the gene ends were 4 bases for V and 3 bases for J; bases not matched to a gene: 8. The CDR3 loop spans 16 amino acids. Germline CDR1 and CDR2: SGHVS and FQNEAQ. The CDR3 region has the DNA TGTGCCAGCAGCTCCCACGGACAGGGCAACAATCAGCCCCAGCATTTT. It yields the protein CASSSHGQGNNQPQHF.

Here the CDR3 DNA reads TGTGCCAGCACCCGTTTTTACGGGGCGGCTGAAGCTTTCTTT. The encoded protein is CASTRFYGAAEAFF. V is TRBV6-5 and J is TRBJ1-1, with D maybe TRBD1 (5 bases). The germline V gene has CDR1 MNHEY and CDR2 SVGAGI. Trimming pared 7 bases from V and 6 bases from J, leaving 18 bases between. This CDR3 contains 14 residues.

The rearrangement uses TRBV2 and TRBJ2-7; D uncertain. CDR1 SNHLY and CDR2 FYNNEI come from the germline V gene. The CDR3 has 13 residues. The V gene lost 7 bases and the J gene lost 4 bases, with 14 bases spanning the gap. The CDR3 loop reads CASTEGRFYEQYF. The CDR3 DNA follows: TGTGCCAGCACCGAAGGTAGATTTTACGAGCAGTACTTC.

The chain combines TRBV27 with TRBJ2-2; TRBD1 matches 10 bases. The V and J ends lost 4 bases and 4 bases, in that order; junction bases with no gene match: 0. Germline-derived CDR1 and CDR2 are MNHEY and SMNVEV (reference sequence). The CDR3 is 14 amino acids. The CDR3 DNA is TGTGCCAGCAGTTGGGACAGGGGCACCGGGGAGCTGTTTTTT. Its protein is CASSWDRGTGELFF.